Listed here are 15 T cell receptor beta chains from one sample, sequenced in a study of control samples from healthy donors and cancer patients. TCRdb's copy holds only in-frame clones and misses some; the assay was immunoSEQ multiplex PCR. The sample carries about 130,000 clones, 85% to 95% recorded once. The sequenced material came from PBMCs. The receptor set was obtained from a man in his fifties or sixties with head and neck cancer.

The CDR3 coding sequence is TGTGCCATCAGAATGGGGGGCAGGAACACTGAAGCTTTCTTT. Protein sequence: CAIRMGGRNTEAFF. The chain uses TRBV10-3 and TRBJ1-1, with a tentative D call TRBD1 (6 bases). Germline V gene data show CDR1 as ENHRY and CDR2 as SYGVKD. The V end lost 6 bases, the J end lost 1 base, and 12 bases lay between the germline ends. The CDR3 loop spans 14 amino acids.

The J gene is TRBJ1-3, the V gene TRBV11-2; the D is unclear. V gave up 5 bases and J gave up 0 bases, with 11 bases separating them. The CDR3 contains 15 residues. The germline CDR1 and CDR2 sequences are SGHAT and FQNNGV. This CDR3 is CASSPWSTSGNTIYF. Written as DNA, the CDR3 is TGTGCCAGCAGCCCGTGGTCGACCTCTGGAAACACCATATATTTT.

The CDR3 DNA is TGTGCCAGCTCACCACCGAATACGGGGGGCATCACTGAAGCTTTCTTT. Its protein is CASSPPNTGGITEAFF. V gene TRBV18 combines with J gene TRBJ1-1, with a tentative D call TRBD1 (6 bases). Per germline, CDR1 KGHSH and CDR2 LQKENI. The CDR3 extends over 16 amino acids. Trimming stripped 0 bases from V and 4 bases from J, with 15 bases between.

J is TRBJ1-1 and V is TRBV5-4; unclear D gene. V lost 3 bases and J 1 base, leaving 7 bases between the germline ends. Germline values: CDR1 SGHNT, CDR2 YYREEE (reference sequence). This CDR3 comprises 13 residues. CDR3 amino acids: CASSWTSNTEAFF. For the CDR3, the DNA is TGTGCCAGCAGCTGGACCTCGAACACTGAAGCTTTCTTT.

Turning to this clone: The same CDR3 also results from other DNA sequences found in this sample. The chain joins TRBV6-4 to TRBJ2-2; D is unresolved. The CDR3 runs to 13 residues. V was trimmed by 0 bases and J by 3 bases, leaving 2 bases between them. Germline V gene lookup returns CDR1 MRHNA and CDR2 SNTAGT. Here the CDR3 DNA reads TGTGCCAGCAGTGACTCTGACACCGGGGAGCTGTTTTTT. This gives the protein CASSDSDTGELFF.

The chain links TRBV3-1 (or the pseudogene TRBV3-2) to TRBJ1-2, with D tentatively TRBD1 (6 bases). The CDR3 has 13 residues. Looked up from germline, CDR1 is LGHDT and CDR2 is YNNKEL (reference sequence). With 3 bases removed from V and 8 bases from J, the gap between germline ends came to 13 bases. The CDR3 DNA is TGTGCCAGCAGCCAGACAGGTCAGTTCGGCTACACCTTC. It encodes CASSQTGQFGYTF.

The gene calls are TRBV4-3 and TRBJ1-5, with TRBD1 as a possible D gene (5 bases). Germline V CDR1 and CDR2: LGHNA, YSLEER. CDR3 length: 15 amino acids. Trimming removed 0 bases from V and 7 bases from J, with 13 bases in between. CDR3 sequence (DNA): TGCGCCAGCAGCCAAGATATTCACGGGGGGCAGCCCCAGCATTTT. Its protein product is CASSQDIHGGQPQHF.

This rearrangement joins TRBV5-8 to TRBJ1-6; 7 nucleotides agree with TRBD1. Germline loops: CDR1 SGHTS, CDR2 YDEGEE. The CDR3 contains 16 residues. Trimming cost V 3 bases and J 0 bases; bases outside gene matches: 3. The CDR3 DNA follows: TGTGCCAGCAGCTGGGGACAGAGCTCCTATAATTCACCCCTCCACTTT. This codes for CASSWGQSSYNSPLHF.

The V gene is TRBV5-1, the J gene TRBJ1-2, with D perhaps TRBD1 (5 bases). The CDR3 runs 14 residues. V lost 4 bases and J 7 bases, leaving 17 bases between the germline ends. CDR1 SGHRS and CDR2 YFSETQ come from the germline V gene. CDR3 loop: CASSGEGVGGGYTF. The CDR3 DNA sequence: TGCGCCAGCAGCGGAGAAGGGGTCGGCGGTGGCTACACCTTC.

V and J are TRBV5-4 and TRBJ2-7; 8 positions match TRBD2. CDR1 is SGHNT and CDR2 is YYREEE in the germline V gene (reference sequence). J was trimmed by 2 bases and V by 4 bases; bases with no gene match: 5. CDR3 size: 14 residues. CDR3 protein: CASSPRGGPYEQYF. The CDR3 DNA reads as TGTGCCAGCAGCCCCCGGGGGGGCCCCTACGAGCAGTACTTC.

For the CDR3, the DNA is TGTGCCAGCAGCTTTGGGGATCACCTCTATAATTCACCCCTCCACTTT. Protein sequence: CASSFGDHLYNSPLHF. The gene calls are TRBV11-2 and TRBJ1-6, with unresolved D. CDR3 length equals 16 residues. Trimming shortened V by 3 bases and J by 3 bases, and 12 bases separated the two germline ends. Looked up from germline, CDR1 is SGHAT and CDR2 is FQNNGV. The whole variable domain, filled in from reference TRBV11-2 and TRBJ1-6, reads EAGVAQSPRYKIIEKRQSVAFWCNPISGHATLYWYQQILGQGPKLLIQFQNNGVVDDSQLPKDRFSAERLKGVDSTLKIQPAKLEDSAVYLCASSFGDHLYNSPLHFGNGTRLTVT.

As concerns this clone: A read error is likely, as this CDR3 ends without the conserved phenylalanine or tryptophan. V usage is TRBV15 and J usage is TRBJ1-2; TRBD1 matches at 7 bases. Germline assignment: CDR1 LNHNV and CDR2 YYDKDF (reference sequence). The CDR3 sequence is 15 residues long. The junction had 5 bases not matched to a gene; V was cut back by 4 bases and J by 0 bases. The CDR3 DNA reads TGTGCCACCAGCACTCGACAGGGAGCTAACTATGGCTACACCTCC. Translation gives CATSTRQGANYGYTS.

DNA of the CDR3: TGCGCCAGCAGCACACGACTAGCGACCAATGAGCAGTTCTTC. This codes for CASSTRLATNEQFF. The chain links TRBV5-1 to TRBJ2-1; 8 bases align to TRBD2. CDR1 and CDR2 (germline): SGHRS, YFSETQ. V lost 4 bases and J lost 6; bases outside the gene matches: 6. This CDR3 contains 14 residues.

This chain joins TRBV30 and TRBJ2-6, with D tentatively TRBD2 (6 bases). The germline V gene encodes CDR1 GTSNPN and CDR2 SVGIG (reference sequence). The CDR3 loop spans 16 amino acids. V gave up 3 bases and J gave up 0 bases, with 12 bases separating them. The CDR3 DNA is TGTGCCTGGAGCGGCGGGGTTGTCTCTGGGGCCAACGTCCTGACTTTC. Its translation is CAWSGGVVSGANVLTF. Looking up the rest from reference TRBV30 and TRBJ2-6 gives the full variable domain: SQTIHQWPATLVQPVGSPLSLECTVEGTSNPNLYWYRQAAGRGLQLLFYSVGIGQISSEVPQNLSASRPQDRQFILSSKKLLLSDSGFYLCAWSGGVVSGANVLTFGAGSRLTVL.

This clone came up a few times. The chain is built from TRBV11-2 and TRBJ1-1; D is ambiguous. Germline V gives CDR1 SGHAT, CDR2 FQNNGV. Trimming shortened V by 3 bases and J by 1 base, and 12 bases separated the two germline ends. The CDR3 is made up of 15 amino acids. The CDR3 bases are TGTGCCAGCAGCTTCGGGTATGGGCCGAACACTGAAGCTTTCTTT. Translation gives CASSFGYGPNTEAFF.